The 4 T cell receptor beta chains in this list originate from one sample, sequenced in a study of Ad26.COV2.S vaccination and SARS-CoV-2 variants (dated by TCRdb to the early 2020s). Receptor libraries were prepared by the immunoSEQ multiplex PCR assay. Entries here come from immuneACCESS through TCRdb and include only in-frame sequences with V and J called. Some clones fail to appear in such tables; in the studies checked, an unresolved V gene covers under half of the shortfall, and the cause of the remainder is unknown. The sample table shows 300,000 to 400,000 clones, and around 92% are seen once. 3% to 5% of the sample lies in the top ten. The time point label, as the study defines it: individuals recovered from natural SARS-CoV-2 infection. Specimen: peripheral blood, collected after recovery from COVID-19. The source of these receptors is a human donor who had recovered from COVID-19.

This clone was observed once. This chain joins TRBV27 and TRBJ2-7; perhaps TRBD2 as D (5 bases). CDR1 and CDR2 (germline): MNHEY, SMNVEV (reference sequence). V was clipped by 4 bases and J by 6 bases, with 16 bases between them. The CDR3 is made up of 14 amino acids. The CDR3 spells CASSSGLLPLEQYF. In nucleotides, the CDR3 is TGTGCCAGCAGTTCCGGACTGCTCCCCCTCGAGCAGTACTTC.

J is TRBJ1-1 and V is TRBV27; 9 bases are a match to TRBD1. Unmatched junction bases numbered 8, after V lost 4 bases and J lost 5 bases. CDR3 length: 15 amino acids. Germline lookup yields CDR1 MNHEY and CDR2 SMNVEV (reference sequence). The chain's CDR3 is CASSSSGTGQTEAFF. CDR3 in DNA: TGTGCCAGCAGTTCATCCGGGACAGGGCAAACTGAAGCTTTCTTT.

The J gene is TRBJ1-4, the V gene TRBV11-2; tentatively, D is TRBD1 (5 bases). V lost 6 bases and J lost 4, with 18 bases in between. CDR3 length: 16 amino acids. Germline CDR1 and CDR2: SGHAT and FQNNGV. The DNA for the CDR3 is TGTGCCAGCAGAGGGCCAGGGAGAAGGCTTAATGAAAAACTGTTTTTT. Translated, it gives CASRGPGRRLNEKLFF. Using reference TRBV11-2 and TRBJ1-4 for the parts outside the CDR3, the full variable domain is EAGVAQSPRYKIIEKRQSVAFWCNPISGHATLYWYQQILGQGPKLLIQFQNNGVVDDSQLPKDRFSAERLKGVDSTLKIQPAKLEDSAVYLCASRGPGRRLNEKLFFGSGTQLSVL.

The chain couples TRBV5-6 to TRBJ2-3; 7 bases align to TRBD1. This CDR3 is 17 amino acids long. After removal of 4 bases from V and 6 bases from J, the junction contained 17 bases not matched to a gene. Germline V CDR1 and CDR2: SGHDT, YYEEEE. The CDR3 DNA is TGTGCCAGCAGCCCTAAACCGGGACAGCTTGGCCAGGATACGCAGTATTTT. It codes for CASSPKPGQLGQDTQYF.